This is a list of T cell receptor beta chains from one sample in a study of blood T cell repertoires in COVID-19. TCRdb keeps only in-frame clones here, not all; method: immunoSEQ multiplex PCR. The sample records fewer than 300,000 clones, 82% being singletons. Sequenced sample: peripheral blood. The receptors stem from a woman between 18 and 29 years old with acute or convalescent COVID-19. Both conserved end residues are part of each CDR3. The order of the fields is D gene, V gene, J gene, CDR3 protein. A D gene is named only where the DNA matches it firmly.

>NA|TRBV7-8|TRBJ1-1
CASSPNWEQGWTEAFF
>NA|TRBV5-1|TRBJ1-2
CASSLASGGYTF
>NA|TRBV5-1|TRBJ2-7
CASSLEGGTYEQYF
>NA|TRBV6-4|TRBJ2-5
CASNPEGGVSETQYF
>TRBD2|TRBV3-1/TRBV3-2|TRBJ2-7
CASSRTSGSYEQYF
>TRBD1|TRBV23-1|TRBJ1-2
CASSQFSWDRGHYGYTF
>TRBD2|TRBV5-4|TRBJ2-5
CASSLALAGEWEETQYF
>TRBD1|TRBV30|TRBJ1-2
CAWRDDRVYYGYTF
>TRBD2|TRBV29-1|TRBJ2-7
CSAIAGGPPYEQYF
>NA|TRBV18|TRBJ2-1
CASSPRFGSSYNEQFF
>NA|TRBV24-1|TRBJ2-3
CATSESGTGGNTQYF
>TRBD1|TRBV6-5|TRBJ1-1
CASSYWGTGLTEAFF
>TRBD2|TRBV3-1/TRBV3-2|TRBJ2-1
CASSQDTSGISYNEQFF
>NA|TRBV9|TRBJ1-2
CASSVGGSSNYGYTF
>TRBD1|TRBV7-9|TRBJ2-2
CASPRRGLTGELFF
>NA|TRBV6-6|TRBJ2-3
CASSSSGTPNTDTQYF
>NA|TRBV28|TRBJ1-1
CASSPPGGTEAFF
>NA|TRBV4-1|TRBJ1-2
CASSRWGEDNF
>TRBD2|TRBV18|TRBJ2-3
CASSRGGTTDTQYF
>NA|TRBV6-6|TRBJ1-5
CASSPQMSAGSNQPQHF
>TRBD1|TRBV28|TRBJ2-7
CASSLAGTGAGYEQYF
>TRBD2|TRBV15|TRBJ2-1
CATGGREGQSVNEQFF
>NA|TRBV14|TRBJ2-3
CASSRRGGGGLDTQYF
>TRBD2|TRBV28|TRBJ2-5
CASNTLAGVDLETQYF
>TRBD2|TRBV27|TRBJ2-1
CASSRGLAGGPGNEQFF
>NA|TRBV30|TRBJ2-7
CAWSALSGSSYEQYF
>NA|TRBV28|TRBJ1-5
CASSGLGGFYSNQPQHF
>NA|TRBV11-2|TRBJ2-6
CASSSVTRSGANVLTF
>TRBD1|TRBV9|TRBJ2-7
CASSVGWDRVYEQYF
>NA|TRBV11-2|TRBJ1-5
CASSSFNQGTNQPQHF
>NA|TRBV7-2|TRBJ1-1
CASSLYPRGVSEAFF
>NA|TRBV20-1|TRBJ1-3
CSASLSSGNTIYF
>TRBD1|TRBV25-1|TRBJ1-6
CASGRQGHSPLHF
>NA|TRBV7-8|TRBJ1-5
CASTQSGFYSNQPQHF
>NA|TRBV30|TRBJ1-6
CASRPFGGAQGSPLHF
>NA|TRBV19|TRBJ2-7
CASRGGVARDYEQYF
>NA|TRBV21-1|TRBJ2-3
CASSKGLAAPDTQYF